These T cell receptor beta chains were read from a single sample in a study of T cells in tuberculosis. Assay: immunoSEQ multiplex PCR; the TCRdb copy retains only in-frame clones and omits some. Counted here are tens of thousands of clones, 90% to 95% occurring once; the ten biggest clones make up 9% to 13%. Sequencing was done on a sample of PBMCs. These receptors were taken from a donor aged 10-29 years with latent tuberculosis or without tuberculosis infection. Some clones in this sample may be carry-over from other donors' samples. CDR3s include the opening cysteine and the closing phenylalanine or tryptophan. The D gene is left open where the match is weak. Size is omitted from some rows. Given values are once, few, many or a class for expanded clones.

>TRBV19|TRBD1|TRBJ2-1|.
CASSPPGGLYNEQFF
TGTGCCAGTTCCCCCCCAGGGGGCCTCTACAATGAGCAGTTCTTC
>TRBV7-9|TRBD1|TRBJ2-7|.
CASSQTGTAQTYEQYF
TGTGCCAGCAGCCAGACGGGGACAGCGCAAACCTACGAGCAGTACTTC
>TRBV30|.|TRBJ1-2|.
CAWSQSSGAINYGYTF
TGTGCCTGGAGCCAATCCTCAGGGGCCATTAACTATGGCTACACCTTC
>TRBV19|.|TRBJ1-5|.
CASTLGTSQPQHF
TGTGCCAGTACACTGGGGACTAGTCAGCCCCAGCATTTT
>TRBV6-5|.|TRBJ1-5|.
CASSSGNQPQHF
TGTGCCAGCAGTTCCGGTAATCAGCCCCAGCATTTT
>TRBV4-1|.|TRBJ1-2|.
CASSHLLLRGGGYTF
TGCGCCAGCAGCCATTTACTTCTTCGGGGGGGTGGCTACACCTTC
>TRBV6-5|TRBD1|TRBJ2-7|.
CASSPAEGARHEQYF
TGTGCCAGCAGCCCGGCCGAGGGGGCGCGGCACGAGCAGTACTTC
>TRBV5-4|.|TRBJ1-1|.
CASSPQAGNTEAFF
TGTGCCAGTAGCCCCCAGGCGGGAAACACTGAAGCTTTCTTT
>TRBV7-3|.|TRBJ1-2|.
CASSLDLGHGYTF
TGTGCCAGCAGCCTTGATCTTGGGCATGGCTACACCTTC
>TRBV2|TRBD2|TRBJ2-1|.
CASSDPSGANEQFF
TGTGCCAGCAGTGATCCTAGCGGGGCCAATGAGCAGTTCTTC
>TRBV4-2|.|TRBJ1-6|.
CASSQDRQFKSSYNSPLHF
TGTGCCAGCAGCCAAGATCGACAGTTTAAAAGCTCCTATAATTCACCCCTCCACTTT
>TRBV5-1|TRBD1|TRBJ2-2|once
CASSLPGQGIVGELFF
TGCGCCAGCAGCTTGCCGGGACAGGGGATTGTCGGGGAGCTGTTTTTT
>TRBV4-3|TRBD2|TRBJ2-1|.
CASSLDLAGDYNEQFF
TGCGCCAGCAGCCTAGACTTAGCGGGGGATTACAATGAGCAGTTCTTC
>TRBV2|.|TRBJ1-2|few
CATEQQGPTF
TGTGCCACCGAACAACAGGGCCCCACCTTC
>TRBV5-1|TRBD1|TRBJ1-4|.
CASRGQGDEKLFF
TGCGCCAGCAGGGGTCAGGGGGACGAAAAACTGTTTTTT
>TRBV19|TRBD1|TRBJ1-4|.
CASSWDRAEKLFF
TGTGCCAGTAGTTGGGACAGGGCTGAAAAACTGTTTTTT
>TRBV5-1|TRBD2|TRBJ2-2|.
CASSLPGLAEVRELFF
TGCGCCAGCAGCTTACCGGGACTAGCCGAAGTCCGGGAGCTGTTTTTT
>TRBV30|.|TRBJ1-6|.
CAWSVQDNSPLHF
TGTGCCTGGAGCGTACAGGATAATTCACCCCTCCACTTT
>TRBV5-4|.|TRBJ1-2|.
CASSPVQGSGYTF
TGTGCCAGCAGCCCTGTTCAGGGTTCTGGCTACACCTTC
>TRBV10-3|.|TRBJ1-1|.
CAISGTLNTEAFF
TGTGCCATCAGTGGGACACTCAACACTGAAGCTTTCTTT
>TRBV4-3|.|TRBJ1-2|.
CASSLFRSGGNYGYTF
TGCGCCAGCAGCTTATTCCGAAGCGGGGGTAACTATGGCTACACCTTC
>TRBV6-6|TRBD1|TRBJ2-7|.
CASADRSHEQYF
TGTGCCAGCGCGGACAGGAGCCACGAGCAGTACTTC
>TRBV2|.|TRBJ1-1|.
CASSLQGNTEAFF
TGTGCCAGCAGTCTACAGGGGAACACTGAAGCTTTCTTT